The rows below give T cell receptor beta chains drawn from one sample of a study of long-term antiretroviral therapy in people with HIV. Libraries were prepared by immunoSEQ multiplex PCR; TCRdb keeps only in-frame clonotypes and omits some of them. This sample yields roughly 28,000 clones, of which over 90% are seen a single time; around 10% belongs to the top ten. The specimen comprised unsorted PBMCs, sampled 6.2 years after starting antiretroviral therapy. The receptors here all came from a man aged 40-50 years with HIV. Both conserved end residues are part of each CDR3. A D gene is named only where the DNA matches it firmly. Clone size, where shown, is once, few, many, or a class for clones that have expanded.

TRBD2	TRBJ2-1	TRBV6-1	-	CASSEGLLAGVDEQFF	TGTGCCAGCAGTGAAGGTCTCCTAGCGGGAGTAGATGAGCAGTTCTTC
-	TRBJ2-1	TRBV4-1	-	CASSQDDRWDNEQFF	TGCGCCAGCAGCCAAGATGATAGGTGGGACAATGAGCAGTTCTTC
-	TRBJ1-6	TRBV6-6	-	CASNAGQTNNSPLHF	TGTGCCAGCAATGCAGGGCAAACCAATAATTCACCCCTCCACTTT
-	TRBJ2-3	TRBV18	-	CASSPLRGVGDTQYF	TGTGCCAGCTCCCCCCTGCGGGGAGTGGGTGATACGCAGTATTTT
-	TRBJ1-2	TRBV25-1	-	CASSALGGFNYGYTF	TGTGCCAGCAGTGCTTTAGGGGGTTTCAACTATGGCTACACCTTC
-	TRBJ1-2	TRBV5-1	-	CASSLVPAHYGYTF	TGCGCCAGCAGCTTGGTTCCAGCCCACTATGGCTACACCTTC
-	TRBJ1-1	TRBV5-1	-	CASSLSRGLNRNTEAFF	TGCGCCAGCAGCTTGTCCAGGGGCTTAAACAGGAACACTGAAGCTTTCTTT
-	TRBJ2-3	TRBV7-3	once	CASSRSGPDTQYF	TGTGCCAGCAGCCGATCAGGGCCAGATACGCAGTATTTT
TRBD1	TRBJ2-2	TRBV5-1	-	CASSTGTVNTGELFF	TGCGCCAGCAGCACCGGGACAGTAAACACCGGGGAGCTGTTTTTT
TRBD1	TRBJ1-2	TRBV11-2	-	CASSKTGGPEWGGYTF	TGTGCCAGCAGCAAAACAGGGGGCCCGGAATGGGGCGGCTACACCTTC
TRBD1	TRBJ1-1	TRBV28	-	CASSSRTGWGTEAFF	TGTGCCAGCAGTTCCCGGACAGGGTGGGGCACTGAAGCTTTCTTT